The T cell receptor beta chain under discussion was sequenced for a study of T cell repertoires in cytomegalovirus infection. As regards this clonotype: The antigen remains undetermined.

Germline CDR1 SGHVS, CDR2 FQNEAQ. Germline trimming cut 0 bases from V and 5 bases from J; bases unmatched to any gene: 6. The CDR3 sequence is 17 residues long. TCRdb passed the reads through MiXCR, listing each CDR3 protein once. The sample carries approximately 100,000 distinct CDR3 sequences, under 45% recorded once. This specimen consisted of CD8+ T cells from cultured PBMCs, obtained from culture after CMV antigen stimulation. The V and J genes are TRBV7-8 and TRBJ2-2, with 10 nucleotides matching TRBD1. The receptor was isolated from a human donor in good health (CMV status not recorded). Some clones in this sample may be carry-over from other donors' samples. CDR3 amino acids: CASSLARGQGVTGELFF. DNA of the CDR3: TGTGCCAGCAGCTTAGCCCGAGGACAGGGGGTTACCGGGGAGCTGTTTTTT. The full variable domain, completed using reference TRBV7-8 and TRBJ2-2, is GAGVSQSPRYKVAKRGQDVALRCDPISGHVSLFWYQQALGQGPEFLTYFQNEAQLDKSGLPSDRFFAERPEGSVSTLKIQRTQQEDSAVYLCASSLARGQGVTGELFFGEGSRLTVL.